This T cell receptor (beta chain) came from a study of graft-versus-host responses after intestinal transplantation. Whole-study results and caveats: Recipient bone marrow held GvH clones, some seen earlier in ileum or blood.

Clones were read by immunoSEQ multiplex PCR, and TCRdb kept only the in-frame ones, dropping some. The sample consists of more than 95,000 clones, approximately 84% of them appearing once. From germline, CDR1 is SEHNR and CDR2 FQNEAQ (reference sequence). V was cut by 1 base and J by 4 bases, with 8 bases left in between. The length of the CDR3 is 14 residues. Regarding this clone: Antigen: not known.

The chain recombines TRBV7-9 with TRBJ1-3; weak D call: TRBD1 (6 bases). The sample was unstimulated CD4+ T cells sorted from spleen or lymph node cells, taken before intestinal transplant. The receptor was derived from a human donor who received an intestinal transplant. In nucleotides, the CDR3 is TGTGCCAGCAGCTTAGGAGGACAGGGAAACACCATATATTTT. As protein: CASSLGGQGNTIYF. The whole variable domain, remainder taken from reference TRBV7-9 and TRBJ1-3, is DTGVSQNPRHKITKRGQNVTFRCDPISEHNRLYWYRQTLGQGPEFLTYFQNEAQLEKSRLLSDRFSAERPKGSFSTLEIQRTEQGDSAMYLCASSLGGQGNTIYFGEGSWLTVV.